This TCR beta chain was captured in a study of T cell changes during pregnancy in multiple sclerosis. Clones were read by immunoSEQ multiplex PCR, and TCRdb kept only the in-frame ones, dropping some. This sample has about 76,000 clones, with less than 95% found just once. The length of the CDR3 is 18 residues. Losses at the gene ends were 0 bases for V and 9 bases for J; bases not matched to a gene: 12. CDR1 is LGHNA and CDR2 is YNFKEQ in the germline V gene. The count of this clone is one. Sequenced material: peripheral blood, taken in the third trimester of pregnancy. This chain connects TRBV4-2 to TRBJ2-1; 12 positions match TRBD2. The source is a female donor with multiple sclerosis, enrolled in a pregnancy study. The CDR3 protein is CASSQERLAGVVMGEQFF. The CDR3 DNA is TGTGCCAGCAGCCAAGAAAGACTAGCGGGGGTCGTTATGGGTGAGCAGTTCTTC.